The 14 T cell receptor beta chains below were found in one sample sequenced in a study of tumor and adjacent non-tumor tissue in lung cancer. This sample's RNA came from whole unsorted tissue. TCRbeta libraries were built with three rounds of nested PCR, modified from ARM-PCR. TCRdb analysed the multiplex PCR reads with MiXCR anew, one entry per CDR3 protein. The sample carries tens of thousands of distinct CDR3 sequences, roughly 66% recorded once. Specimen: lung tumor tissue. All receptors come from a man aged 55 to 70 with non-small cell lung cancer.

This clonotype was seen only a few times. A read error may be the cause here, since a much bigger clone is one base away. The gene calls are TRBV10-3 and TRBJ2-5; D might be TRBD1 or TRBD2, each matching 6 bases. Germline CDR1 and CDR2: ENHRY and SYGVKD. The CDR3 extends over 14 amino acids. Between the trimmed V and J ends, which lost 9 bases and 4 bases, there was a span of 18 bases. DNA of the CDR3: TGTGCCATAAATACCCCGGGGGCCGGAGAGACCCAGTACTTC. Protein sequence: CAINTPGAGETQYF.

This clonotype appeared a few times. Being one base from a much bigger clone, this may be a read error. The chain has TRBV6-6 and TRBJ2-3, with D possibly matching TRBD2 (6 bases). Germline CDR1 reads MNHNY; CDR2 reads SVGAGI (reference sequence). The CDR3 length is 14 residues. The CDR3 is CASFPGDSTDTRYF. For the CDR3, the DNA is TGTGCCAGCTTCCCGGGAGATTCCACAGATACGCGGTATTTT.

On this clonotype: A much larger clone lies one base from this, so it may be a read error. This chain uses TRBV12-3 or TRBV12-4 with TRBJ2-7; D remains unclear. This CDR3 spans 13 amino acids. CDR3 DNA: TGTGCCGGCAGTACGGCGAATTCCTACGAGCAGTACTTC. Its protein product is CAGSTANSYEQYF.

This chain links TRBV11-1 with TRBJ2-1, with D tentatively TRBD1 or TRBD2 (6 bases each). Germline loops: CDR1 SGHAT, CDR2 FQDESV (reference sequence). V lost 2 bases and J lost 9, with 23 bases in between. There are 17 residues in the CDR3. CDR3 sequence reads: CASSLSGAGLVCSEQFF. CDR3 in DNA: TGTGCCAGCAGCTTATCGGGGGCGGGACTGGTCTGCAGTGAGCAGTTCTTC.

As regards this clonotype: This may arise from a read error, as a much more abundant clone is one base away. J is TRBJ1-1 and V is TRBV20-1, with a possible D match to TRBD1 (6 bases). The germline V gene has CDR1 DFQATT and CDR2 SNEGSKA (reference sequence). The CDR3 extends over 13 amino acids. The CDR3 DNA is TGCAGTGCTAGATACAGGGTTAGCACTGAAGCTTTATTT. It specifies CSARYRVSTEALF.

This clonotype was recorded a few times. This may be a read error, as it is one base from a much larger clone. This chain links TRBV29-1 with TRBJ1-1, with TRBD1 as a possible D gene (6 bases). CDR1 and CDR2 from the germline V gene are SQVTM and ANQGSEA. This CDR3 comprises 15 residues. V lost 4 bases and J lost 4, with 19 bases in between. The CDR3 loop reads CSVAHTGSFSTEAFF. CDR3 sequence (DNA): TGCAGCGTTGCTCATACAGGGTCCTTTAGCACTGAAGCTTTCTTT.

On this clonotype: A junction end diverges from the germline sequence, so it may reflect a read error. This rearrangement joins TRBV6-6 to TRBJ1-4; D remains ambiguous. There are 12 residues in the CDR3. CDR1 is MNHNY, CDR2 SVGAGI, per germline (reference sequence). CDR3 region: CANRRRNEKLLF. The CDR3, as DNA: TGTGCCAATAGACGGCGGAATGAAAAATTGCTTTTT.

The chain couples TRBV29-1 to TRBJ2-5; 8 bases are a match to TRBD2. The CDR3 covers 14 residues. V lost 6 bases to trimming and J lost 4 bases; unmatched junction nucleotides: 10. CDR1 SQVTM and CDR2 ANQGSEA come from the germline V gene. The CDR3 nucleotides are TGCAGCGTATGTAAAACGGGAGGGGCAGAGACCCAGTACTTC. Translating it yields CSVCKTGGAETQYF.

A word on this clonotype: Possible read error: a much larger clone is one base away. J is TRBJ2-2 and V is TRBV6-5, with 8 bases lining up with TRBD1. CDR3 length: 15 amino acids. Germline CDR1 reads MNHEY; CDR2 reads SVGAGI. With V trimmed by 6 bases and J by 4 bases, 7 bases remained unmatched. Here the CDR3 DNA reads TGTGCCAGCAGGACAGACAGGGGTAGCACCGGGGAGCTGTTTTTT. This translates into CASRTDRGSTGELFF.

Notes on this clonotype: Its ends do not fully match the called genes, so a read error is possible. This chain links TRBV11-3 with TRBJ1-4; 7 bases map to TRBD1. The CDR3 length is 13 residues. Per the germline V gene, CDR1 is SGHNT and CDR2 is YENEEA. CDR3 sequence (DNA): TGTGCTAGCACCCAGCGGACAGGCGAAAAACTGTTTTTT. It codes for CASTQRTGEKLFF.

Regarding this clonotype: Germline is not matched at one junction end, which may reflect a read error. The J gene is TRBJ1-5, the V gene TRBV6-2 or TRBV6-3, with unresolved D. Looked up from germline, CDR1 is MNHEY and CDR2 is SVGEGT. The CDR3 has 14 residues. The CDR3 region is CASSFDRGNQSQHF. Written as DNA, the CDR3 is TGTGCCAGCAGCTTTGACCGAGGCAATCAGTCCCAGCATTTT.

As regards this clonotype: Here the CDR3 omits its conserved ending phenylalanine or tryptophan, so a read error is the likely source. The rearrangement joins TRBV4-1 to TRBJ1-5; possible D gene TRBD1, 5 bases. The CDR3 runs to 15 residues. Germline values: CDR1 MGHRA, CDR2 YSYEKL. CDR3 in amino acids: CASSQDQGSNQPQHI. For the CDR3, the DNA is TGCGCCAGTAGCCAAGATCAGGGAAGCAATCAGCCCCAGCATATT.

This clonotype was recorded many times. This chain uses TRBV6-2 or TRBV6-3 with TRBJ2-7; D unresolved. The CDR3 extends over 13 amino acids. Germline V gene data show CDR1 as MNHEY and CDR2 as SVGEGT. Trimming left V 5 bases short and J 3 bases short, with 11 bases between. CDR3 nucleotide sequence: TGTGCCAGCAGTCGTACAGCGAACTACGAGCAGTACTTC. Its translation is CASSRTANYEQYF.

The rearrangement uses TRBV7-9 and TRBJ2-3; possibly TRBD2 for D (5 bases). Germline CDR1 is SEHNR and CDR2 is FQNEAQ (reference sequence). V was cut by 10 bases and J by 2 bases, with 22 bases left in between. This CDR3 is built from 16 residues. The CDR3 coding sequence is TGTGCCACCAGTTTAGGAGGACTCTTAGACACAGATACGCAGTATTTT. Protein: CATSLGGLLDTDTQYF.